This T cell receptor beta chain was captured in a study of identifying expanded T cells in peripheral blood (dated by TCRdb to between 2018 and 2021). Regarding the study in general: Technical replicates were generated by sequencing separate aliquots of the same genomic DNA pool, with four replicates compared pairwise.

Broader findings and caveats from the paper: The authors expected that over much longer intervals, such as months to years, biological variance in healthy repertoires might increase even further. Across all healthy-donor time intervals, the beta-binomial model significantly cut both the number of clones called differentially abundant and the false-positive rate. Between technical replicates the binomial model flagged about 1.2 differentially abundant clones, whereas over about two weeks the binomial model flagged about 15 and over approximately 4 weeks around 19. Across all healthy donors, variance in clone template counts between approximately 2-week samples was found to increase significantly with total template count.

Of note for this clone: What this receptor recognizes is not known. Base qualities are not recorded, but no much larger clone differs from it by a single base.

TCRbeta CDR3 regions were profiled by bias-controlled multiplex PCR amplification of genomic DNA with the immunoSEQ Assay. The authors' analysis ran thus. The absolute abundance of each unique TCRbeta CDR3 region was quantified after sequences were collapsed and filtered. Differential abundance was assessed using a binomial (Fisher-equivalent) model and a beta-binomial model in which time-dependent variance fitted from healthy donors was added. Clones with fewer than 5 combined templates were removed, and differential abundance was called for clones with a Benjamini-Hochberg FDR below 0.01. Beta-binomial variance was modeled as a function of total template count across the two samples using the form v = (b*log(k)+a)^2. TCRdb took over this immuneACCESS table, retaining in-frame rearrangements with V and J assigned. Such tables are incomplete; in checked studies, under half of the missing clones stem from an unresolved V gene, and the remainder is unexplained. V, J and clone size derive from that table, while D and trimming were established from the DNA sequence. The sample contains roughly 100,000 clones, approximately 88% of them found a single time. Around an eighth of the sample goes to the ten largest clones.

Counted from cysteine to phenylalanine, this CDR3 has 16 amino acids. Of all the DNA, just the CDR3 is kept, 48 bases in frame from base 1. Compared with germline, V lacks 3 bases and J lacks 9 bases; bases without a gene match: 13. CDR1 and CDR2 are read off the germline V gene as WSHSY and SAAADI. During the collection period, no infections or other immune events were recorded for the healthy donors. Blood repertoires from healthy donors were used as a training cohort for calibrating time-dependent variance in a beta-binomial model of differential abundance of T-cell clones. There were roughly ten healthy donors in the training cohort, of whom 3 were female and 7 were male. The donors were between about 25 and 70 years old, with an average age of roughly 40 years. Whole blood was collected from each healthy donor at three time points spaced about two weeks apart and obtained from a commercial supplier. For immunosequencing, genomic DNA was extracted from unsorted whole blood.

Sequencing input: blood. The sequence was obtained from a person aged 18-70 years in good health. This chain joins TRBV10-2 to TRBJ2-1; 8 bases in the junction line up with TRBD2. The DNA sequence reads TGCGCCAGCAGTGATGCGAGCGGGAGCAGTCTATCTGAGCAGTTCTTC. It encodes CASSDASGSSLSEQFF.